The sequence of this T cell receptor (beta chain) was determined in a study of T cell responses to AZD1222 COVID-19 vaccine. Concerning this clone: The antigen is unknown.

The study, taken as a whole, reports: The study sampled repertoires only after the peak T cell response.

V was pared by 4 bases and J by 5 bases, with 8 bases of the junction left unmatched. The CDR3 length is 16 residues. The germline gives CDR1 SGHRS, CDR2 YFSETQ. Clones were read by immunoSEQ multiplex PCR, and TCRdb kept only the in-frame ones, dropping some. The sample holds 150,000 or so clones, about 91% seen once. This receptor was taken from an adult in good health. The J gene is TRBJ2-3, the V gene TRBV5-1, with TRBD1 identical over 12 bases. The sequencing used peripheral blood, collected on day 0 of AZD1222 vaccination. The DNA for the CDR3 is TGCGCCAGCAGCCCCCTGGGACAGGGGGCGGGAGATACGCAGTATTTT. Its protein is CASSPLGQGAGDTQYF.